A selection of T cell receptor beta chains follows, all from one sample in a study of CD8 T cells in Susac syndrome. TCRdb re-called the immunoSEQ multiplex PCR reads through MiXCR, storing one row per CDR3 protein. This table holds 200,000 to 250,000 distinct CDR3 sequences, approximately 95% found once. Sequenced material: CD4+ T cells from PBMCs. These receptors all stem from a human donor with multiple sclerosis. CDR3s include the opening cysteine and the closing phenylalanine or tryptophan. A D gene is named only where the DNA matches it firmly. Clone size is shown for a subset of rows, as once, few, many or a class of expanded clone.

abundance: once
v_gene: TRBV28
j_gene: TRBJ2-5
d_gene: TRBD1
CDR3nt: TGTGCCAGCAGTTCTTTCACAGGGGTCGGGGAGACCCAGTACTTC
CDR3aa: CASSSFTGVGETQYF

abundance: -
v_gene: TRBV2
j_gene: TRBJ2-3
d_gene: -
CDR3nt: TGTGCCAGCAGTGAAGCTGACAGTAGCACAGATACGCAGTATTTT
CDR3aa: CASSEADSSTDTQYF

abundance: -
v_gene: TRBV12-3/TRBV12-4
j_gene: TRBJ2-6
d_gene: -
CDR3nt: TGTGCCAGCAGTCGAAAACTGGGGACTGGGGCCAACGTCCTGACTTTC
CDR3aa: CASSRKLGTGANVLTF

abundance: -
v_gene: TRBV30
j_gene: TRBJ1-5
d_gene: -
CDR3nt: TGTGCCGTGGGCCAGACGAATAGCAATCAGCCCCAGCATTTT
CDR3aa: CAVGQTNSNQPQHF

abundance: -
v_gene: TRBV29-1
j_gene: TRBJ1-3
d_gene: -
CDR3nt: TGCAGCGTTGGGAGTACCTCTGGAAACACCATATATTTT
CDR3aa: CSVGSTSGNTIYF

abundance: -
v_gene: TRBV27
j_gene: TRBJ2-3
d_gene: TRBD2
CDR3nt: TGTGCCAGCAGTCCCGAGCGGGGGACTACAGATACGCAGTATTTT
CDR3aa: CASSPERGTTDTQYF

abundance: -
v_gene: TRBV5-6
j_gene: TRBJ2-1
d_gene: -
CDR3nt: TGTGCCAGCAGCTTGATAGCGGGGACAGTCAATGAGCAGTTCTTC
CDR3aa: CASSLIAGTVNEQFF

abundance: -
v_gene: TRBV7-3
j_gene: TRBJ2-1
d_gene: -
CDR3nt: TGTGCCAGCAGCCCTTGGCGGGTAACGAGCTCCTACAATGAGCAGTTCTTC
CDR3aa: CASSPWRVTSSYNEQFF

abundance: -
v_gene: TRBV18
j_gene: TRBJ1-6
d_gene: -
CDR3nt: TGTGCCAGCTCACGGACAGATAATTCACCCCTCCACTTT
CDR3aa: CASSRTDNSPLHF

abundance: -
v_gene: TRBV30
j_gene: TRBJ1-2
d_gene: -
CDR3nt: TGTGCCTGGAGTGTTGTCCGAAACCCTAAGCATGGCTACACCTTC
CDR3aa: CAWSVVRNPKHGYTF

abundance: -
v_gene: TRBV29-1
j_gene: TRBJ1-1
d_gene: -
CDR3nt: TGCAGCGTCGGGGGGGTGGAGGTCGAAGCTTTCTTT
CDR3aa: CSVGGVEVEAFF

abundance: -
v_gene: TRBV9
j_gene: TRBJ2-2
d_gene: -
CDR3nt: TGTGCCAGCAGCGTATACTTCGGGACGGTGAACACCGGGGAGCTGTTTTTT
CDR3aa: CASSVYFGTVNTGELFF

abundance: -
v_gene: TRBV15
j_gene: TRBJ1-2
d_gene: -
CDR3nt: TGTGCCACCAGCAGAGATTCAGGGGAGGATGGCTACACCTTC
CDR3aa: CATSRDSGEDGYTF

abundance: -
v_gene: TRBV2
j_gene: TRBJ2-5
d_gene: -
CDR3nt: TGTGCCAGCACCCAGGGACTCCAGGGACCCCAGTACTTC
CDR3aa: CASTQGLQGPQYF

abundance: -
v_gene: TRBV3-1
j_gene: TRBJ1-6
d_gene: -
CDR3nt: TGTGCCAGCAGCCCCGGGACCTTGTCACCCCTCCACTTT
CDR3aa: CASSPGTLSPLHF

abundance: -
v_gene: TRBV7-9
j_gene: TRBJ1-5
d_gene: -
CDR3nt: TGTGCCAGCAGCTTATCGCGGCAGCCCCAGCATTTT
CDR3aa: CASSLSRQPQHF

abundance: once
v_gene: TRBV20-1
j_gene: TRBJ2-1
d_gene: TRBD2
CDR3nt: TGCAGTGCTAGCGGGGGGAGATTTGGTGAGCAGTTCTTC
CDR3aa: CSASGGRFGEQFF

abundance: once
v_gene: TRBV3-1
j_gene: TRBJ2-5
d_gene: TRBD2
CDR3nt: TGTGCCAGCAGCCAAGGGACTAGCGGGTACCAAGAGACCCAGTACTTC
CDR3aa: CASSQGTSGYQETQYF

abundance: -
v_gene: TRBV15
j_gene: TRBJ2-3
d_gene: -
CDR3nt: TGTGCCACCAGCAGAGGATCACTGGGTACGCAGTATTTT
CDR3aa: CATSRGSLGTQYF

abundance: once
v_gene: TRBV30
j_gene: TRBJ1-5
d_gene: -
CDR3nt: TGTGCCTGGAGTGTGGTAGGACATAGCAATCAGCCCCAGCATTTT
CDR3aa: CAWSVVGHSNQPQHF

abundance: -
v_gene: TRBV30
j_gene: TRBJ1-2
d_gene: -
CDR3nt: TGTGCCTGGAGTGTCGTCACGAATGGCTACACCTTC
CDR3aa: CAWSVVTNGYTF

abundance: -
v_gene: TRBV6-5
j_gene: TRBJ2-5
d_gene: -
CDR3nt: TGTGCCACCCGGGGGGCTCAAGAGACCCAGTACTTC
CDR3aa: CATRGAQETQYF

abundance: -
v_gene: TRBV2
j_gene: TRBJ1-2
d_gene: -
CDR3nt: TGTGCCAACTCCGCCACGGAGGTCTATGGCTACACCTTC
CDR3aa: CANSATEVYGYTF

abundance: -
v_gene: TRBV21-1
j_gene: TRBJ2-3
d_gene: -
CDR3nt: TGTGCCAGCAGCCCCCGATGGGTGGCCTCAGATACGCAGTATTTT
CDR3aa: CASSPRWVASDTQYF

abundance: -
v_gene: TRBV29-1
j_gene: TRBJ2-3
d_gene: -
CDR3nt: TGCAGCGTTGGGGTACATGGACCGCGCACAGATACGCAGTATTTT
CDR3aa: CSVGVHGPRTDTQYF

abundance: -
v_gene: TRBV3-1
j_gene: TRBJ2-7
d_gene: -
CDR3nt: TGTGCCAGCAGCCACCCCGGGACTCGAAACAACGAGCAGTACTTC
CDR3aa: CASSHPGTRNNEQYF

abundance: -
v_gene: TRBV20-1
j_gene: TRBJ1-5
d_gene: -
CDR3nt: TGCAGTGCTAGACGTGGGGGAGCCAATCAGCCCCAGCATTTT
CDR3aa: CSARRGGANQPQHF

abundance: -
v_gene: TRBV5-6
j_gene: TRBJ1-1
d_gene: -
CDR3nt: TGTGCCAGCAGCTCCGACAGGGAAGCTTTCTTT
CDR3aa: CASSSDREAFF

abundance: once
v_gene: TRBV2
j_gene: TRBJ2-5
d_gene: -
CDR3nt: TGTGCCAGCACCCCGGTGGAGACCCAGTACTTC
CDR3aa: CASTPVETQYF

abundance: -
v_gene: TRBV20-1
j_gene: TRBJ2-3
d_gene: TRBD2
CDR3nt: TGCAGTGCAGCGGTTAGCGGGGGAACAGATACGCAGTATTTT
CDR3aa: CSAAVSGGTDTQYF

abundance: -
v_gene: TRBV3-1
j_gene: TRBJ1-2
d_gene: -
CDR3nt: TGTGCCAGCAGCCAAACCCGTTTAGGGGCGGGGTATGGCTACACCTTC
CDR3aa: CASSQTRLGAGYGYTF

abundance: -
v_gene: TRBV9
j_gene: TRBJ1-2
d_gene: -
CDR3nt: TGTGCCAGCAGCGGACCAAAGAACTATGGCTACACCTTC
CDR3aa: CASSGPKNYGYTF

abundance: -
v_gene: TRBV24-1
j_gene: TRBJ1-5
d_gene: TRBD1
CDR3nt: TGTGCCACCAGATCCCTCCGGGACAGGGGGGTCGGCAATGTCAAGCCCCAGCATTTT
CDR3aa: CATRSLRDRGVGNVKPQHF

abundance: -
v_gene: TRBV7-8
j_gene: TRBJ1-3
d_gene: TRBD1
CDR3nt: TGTGCCAGCAGCCTTAGGGACAGCGGAAACACCATATATTTT
CDR3aa: CASSLRDSGNTIYF

abundance: once
v_gene: TRBV7-7
j_gene: TRBJ2-1
d_gene: TRBD1
CDR3nt: TGTGCTAGCAGCTCCGGGACAGCCTACTACAATGAGCAGTTCTTC
CDR3aa: CASSSGTAYYNEQFF

abundance: -
v_gene: TRBV12-3/TRBV12-4
j_gene: TRBJ2-1
d_gene: -
CDR3nt: TGTGCCAGCAGTTTAGAGGGGCGGTGGGATGAGCAGTTCTTC
CDR3aa: CASSLEGRWDEQFF

abundance: -
v_gene: TRBV7-2
j_gene: TRBJ1-6
d_gene: -
CDR3nt: TGTGCCAGCACGAGATGGGGTTCACCCCTCCACTTT
CDR3aa: CASTRWGSPLHF

abundance: -
v_gene: TRBV20-1
j_gene: TRBJ1-2
d_gene: TRBD1
CDR3nt: TGCAGTGCTAGAGAGACAGGGGGGAACTATGGCTACACCTTC
CDR3aa: CSARETGGNYGYTF

abundance: -
v_gene: TRBV30
j_gene: TRBJ1-6
d_gene: -
CDR3nt: TGTGCCTGGACCGAACCCGGGCGCCGGGAACCCCTCCACTTT
CDR3aa: CAWTEPGRREPLHF

abundance: -
v_gene: TRBV27
j_gene: TRBJ1-2
d_gene: -
CDR3nt: TGTGCCAGCAGCGACACGGGCTATGGCTACACCTTC
CDR3aa: CASSDTGYGYTF

abundance: few
v_gene: TRBV30
j_gene: TRBJ2-5
d_gene: -
CDR3nt: TGTGCCTGGAGTGTATTCCACCAAGAGACCCAGTACTTC
CDR3aa: CAWSVFHQETQYF

abundance: once
v_gene: TRBV29-1
j_gene: TRBJ1-2
d_gene: -
CDR3nt: TGCAGCGTTGAACTTGGTGCCAGGGTCTATGGCTACACCTTC
CDR3aa: CSVELGARVYGYTF

abundance: -
v_gene: TRBV5-6
j_gene: TRBJ1-5
d_gene: -
CDR3nt: TGTGCCAGCAGGCTGTGGGGGGCTAGCAATCAGCCCCAGCATTTT
CDR3aa: CASRLWGASNQPQHF

abundance: once
v_gene: TRBV2
j_gene: TRBJ2-5
d_gene: -
CDR3nt: TGTGCCAGCACCATTGGGACCGGCGCAAAGGCCCAGTACTTC
CDR3aa: CASTIGTGAKAQYF

abundance: -
v_gene: TRBV2
j_gene: TRBJ1-4
d_gene: -
CDR3nt: TGTGCCGGAAAGGGACAACTGAGTAATGAAAAACTGTTTTTT
CDR3aa: CAGKGQLSNEKLFF

abundance: -
v_gene: TRBV29-1
j_gene: TRBJ2-3
d_gene: -
CDR3nt: TGCAGCGTTAATGTCGGCGGTATTAGCACAGATACGCAGTATTTT
CDR3aa: CSVNVGGISTDTQYF

abundance: -
v_gene: TRBV5-1
j_gene: TRBJ2-2
d_gene: TRBD2
CDR3nt: TGCGCCAGCAGCTCCGGGACTAGCGGTAACACCGGGGAGCTGTTTTTT
CDR3aa: CASSSGTSGNTGELFF

abundance: -
v_gene: TRBV29-1
j_gene: TRBJ2-2
d_gene: TRBD2
CDR3nt: TGCAGCGCCTCCGGGACTAGCGGGTACACCGGGGAGCTGTTTTTT
CDR3aa: CSASGTSGYTGELFF

abundance: -
v_gene: TRBV5-1
j_gene: TRBJ1-2
d_gene: TRBD1
CDR3nt: TGCGCCAGCAGCTTAAGGACAGGGACCTCCTATGGCTACACCTTC
CDR3aa: CASSLRTGTSYGYTF

abundance: -
v_gene: TRBV20-1
j_gene: TRBJ1-5
d_gene: TRBD1
CDR3nt: TGCAGTGCTAGAGATCGACAGGGTACTCAGCCCCAGCATTTT
CDR3aa: CSARDRQGTQPQHF

abundance: -
v_gene: TRBV30
j_gene: TRBJ1-4
d_gene: -
CDR3nt: TGTGCCTGGAAAGATTCGGGGAAGGATGAAAAACTGTTTTTT
CDR3aa: CAWKDSGKDEKLFF

abundance: -
v_gene: TRBV30
j_gene: TRBJ1-5
d_gene: -
CDR3nt: TGTGCCTGGAGTGCTCGTCCCCATCAGCCCCAGCATTTT
CDR3aa: CAWSARPHQPQHF

abundance: -
v_gene: TRBV30
j_gene: TRBJ1-3
d_gene: -
CDR3nt: TGTGCCTGGAGTCAGCGATCTGGAAACACCATATATTTT
CDR3aa: CAWSQRSGNTIYF

abundance: few
v_gene: TRBV18
j_gene: TRBJ1-1
d_gene: -
CDR3nt: TGTGCCAGCTCACCACAAGGGACTGAAGCTTTCTTT
CDR3aa: CASSPQGTEAFF

abundance: -
v_gene: TRBV29-1
j_gene: TRBJ1-1
d_gene: -
CDR3nt: TGCAGCGTTGGGAGCACCCTGAACACTGAAGCTTTCTTT
CDR3aa: CSVGSTLNTEAFF